What follows is one T cell receptor (beta chain) and its context. What it binds is unknown. TCRdb keeps only in-frame clones here, not all; method: immunoSEQ multiplex PCR. The table lists tens of thousands of clones, around 82% of them singletons. The time point here: week 47, end of study. Doses of 300 ug of mutant IDH1 20-mer peptide were given with topical imiquimod. This sample was taken from a study of a mutant IDH1 vaccine in newly diagnosed glioma. Germline assignment: CDR1 MNHEY and CDR2 SVGAGI. Losses at the gene ends were 2 bases for V and 2 bases for J; bases not matched to a gene: 2. This CDR3 comprises 14 residues.

The source was PBMCs, collected from a glioma patient whose treatment included an IDH1 peptide vaccine. The sequence came from a man aged 18 to 30 with glioma. Some clones in this sample may be carry-over from other donors' samples. V and J are TRBV6-5 and TRBJ1-2; TRBD1 agrees at 7 bases. CDR3 DNA sequence: TGTGCCAGCAGTTACGGGACAGTAAACTATGGCTACACCTTC. Translating it yields CASSYGTVNYGYTF.